This TCR beta chain was identified during a study of siplizumab effects on memory and regulatory T cells. Study findings and constraints: Researchers could map only a minor fraction of alloreactive clones to unstimulated subsets.

Notes on this clone: Its antigen remains unknown.

Produced via immunoSEQ multiplex PCR; TCRdb's table is partial and in-frame only. The table shows approximately 100,000 clones, with just over 90% occurring only once. CDR3 length: 14 residues. CDR1 is MDHEN and CDR2 is SYDVKM in the germline V gene. The V end lost 6 bases, the J end lost 4 bases, and 12 bases lay between the germline ends. This receptor was taken from a human donor in good health. Sequencing input: non-Treg CD4+ T cells sorted from blood. J is TRBJ1-4 and V is TRBV28; D is perhaps TRBD1 (5 bases). The CDR3 loop is CASSTRRGNEKLFF. DNA of the CDR3: TGTGCCAGCAGCACCAGAAGGGGTAATGAAAAACTGTTTTTT.